This TCR beta chain was obtained from a study of T cell responses to AZD1222 COVID-19 vaccine. TCRdb's copy holds only in-frame clones and misses some; the assay was immunoSEQ multiplex PCR. The table lists approximately 110,000 clones, around nine tenths of them singletons, with approximately 15% in the top ten. Per the germline V gene, CDR1 is LGHNA and CDR2 is YNFKEQ. The ends lost 6 bases at V and 7 bases at J; junction bases unmatched: 8. The CDR3 loop spans 17 amino acids. The sequence derives from an adult in good health. V and J are TRBV4-2 and TRBJ2-2; 16 positions match TRBD2. Sample: peripheral blood, taken on day 0 of AZD1222 vaccination. The CDR3, as DNA: TGTGCCAGCAGTGGGACTAGCGGGAGGGCCCGGGACGGGGAGCTGTTTTTT. It translates to CASSGTSGRARDGELFF.